This entry features one T cell receptor (beta chain) sequence. TCRdb's copy holds only in-frame clones and misses some; the assay was immunoSEQ multiplex PCR. This sample carries some 460,000 clones, roughly nine tenths of them seen once, and the ten largest clones take about 0.65%. Ages ranged from about 18 to 89 years, with residence in approximately 23 US areas. Recovered Cohort 3 donors showed two negative PCRs, clearance, or symptom resolution. The sample belongs to a study of blood T cell repertoires in COVID-19. Background on the study: Donors in the United States, Italy and Spain gave samples during acute or convalescent COVID-19. PBMCs, B-cell-depleted T cells, or T cells were the source of the cDNA or gDNA that made up the material.

Trimming at V came to 4 bases and at J to 7 bases, leaving 3 bases not matched to a gene. Germline V gene lookup returns CDR1 LNHNV and CDR2 YYDKDF (reference sequence). This CDR3 comprises 13 residues. The chain couples TRBV15 to TRBJ2-7; 11 bases align to TRBD2. Specimen: PBMCs or T cells enriched from blood (not recorded which). This clonotype originated in a woman in her late teens or twenties who had recovered from COVID-19. Here the CDR3 reads CATSNRLAGEQYF. The CDR3 DNA sequence: TGTGCCACCAGCAACCGACTAGCGGGGGAGCAGTACTTC.